This TCR beta chain was profiled in a study of blood T cell repertoires in COVID-19. Overall study context: Sites in the United States, Italy and Spain provided acute and convalescent COVID-19 samples. T cells, B-cell-depleted T cells, or PBMCs supplied cDNA or gDNA.

TCRdb keeps only in-frame clones here, not all; method: immunoSEQ multiplex PCR. This sample has about 54,000 clones, with less than 95% found just once. Sequencing input: peripheral blood. The sequence derives from a woman in her thirties or forties with active COVID-19.

DNA of the CDR3: TGTGCCAGCAGCTTGACAGGGAAGGATGGCTACACCTTC. It translates to CASSLTGKDGYTF. This chain uses TRBV7-8 with TRBJ1-2, with 7 bases fitting TRBD1. This CDR3 has 13 residues. J gave up 6 bases and V 3 bases, and 4 bases lay outside the gene matches. The germline gives CDR1 SGHVS, CDR2 FQNEAQ.